What follows is one T cell receptor (beta chain) and its context. These data belong to a study of CD8 T cells in Susac syndrome. Study as a whole: When their blood was taken, the Susac syndrome patients had either not yet had any therapy, were taking corticosteroids, or were taking intravenous immunoglobulin alone.

CDR3 length: 14 residues. V lost 4 bases and J 4 bases, leaving 12 bases between the germline ends. Germline V CDR1 and CDR2: SGHDN, FVKESK. Random-hexamer reverse transcription was applied to about 0.45 to 1 ug RNA. MiXCR was run by TCRdb on the immunoSEQ multiplex PCR reads, yielding one entry per CDR3 protein. The sample lists about 190,000 distinct CDR3 sequences; 95% were seen once. The receptor's source is a human donor with Susac syndrome. The sample consisted of CD4+ T cells from PBMCs. V is TRBV14 and J is TRBJ2-3, with D tentatively TRBD2 (5 bases). The CDR3 DNA reads TGTGCCAGCAGCCTGGACCTCGGGGCAGATACGCAGTATTTT. Residues: CASSLDLGADTQYF.